Included here is one T cell receptor (beta chain) sequence, with context. The source of the sample is a study of blood T cell repertoires in COVID-19. Study information: Acute and convalescent COVID-19 samples came from the United States, Italy and Spain. PBMCs, B-cell-depleted T cells, or T cells provided the cDNA or gDNA that made up the material.

Original handling: Researchers report that nucleated cell counts were estimated from reference gene primer amplification. Here immunoSEQ multiplex PCR was the method, and the copy in TCRdb shows in-frame clones only, minus some. V, J and clone size are taken as reported in that table, and D and trimming were inferred from the DNA itself. This sample yields over 250,000 clones, of which approximately 89% are seen a single time; around 10% belongs to the top ten. The CDR3 contains 13 residues. Germline loops: CDR1 MNHEY, CDR2 SVGEGT. V gave up 5 bases and J gave up 4 bases, with 9 bases separating them.

This rearrangement joins TRBV6-2 or TRBV6-3 to TRBJ2-1; possibly TRBD2 for D (5 bases). The TCR was taken from a man aged 35 to 55 who had recovered from COVID-19. Material for sequencing was peripheral blood. CDR3 region: CASSGLAYNEQFF. For the CDR3, the DNA is TGTGCCAGCAGTGGGTTAGCGTACAATGAGCAGTTCTTC.